The TCR beta chain described here comes from a study of cytomegalovirus exposure and HLA in healthy donors. Study as a whole: The Caucasian-associated ancestry cluster held roughly 84% of roughly 400 genotyped donors. The study, taken as a whole, reports: A later analysis reportedly identified an Asian-associated ancestry cluster as carrying fewer N-insertions than the approximately 620-donor mean. Later on, an analysis found that several of the most significant clusters appeared to be linked to common viral pathogens, which included parvovirus B19.

This PCR relied on a set of 60 Vbeta primers and 13 Jbeta primers. The data were produced by immunoSEQ multiplex PCR, yet TCRdb's version contains in-frame clones alone and is incomplete. The sample lists roughly 130,000 clones, 81% seen once, with under 6% in the top ten. Germline CDR1 and CDR2: SGHDT and YYEEEE. The CDR3 runs 15 residues. V lost 3 bases, J lost 5 bases, and 17 bases lay in between. In the case of this clone: No antigen is known for it.

Sequencing input: PBMCs. The clonotype comes from a woman between 35 and 50 years old in good health and CMV-seropositive. The chain has TRBV5-6 and TRBJ1-1, with a weak D call TRBD1 (5 bases). CDR3 coding DNA: TGTGCCAGCAGCTCTGATCGGGAGGGGAGAACTGAAGCTTTCTTT. Its protein product is CASSSDREGRTEAFF.